These T cell receptor beta chains were read from a single sample in a study of blood T cell repertoires in COVID-19. Generated by immunoSEQ multiplex PCR, the TCRdb table keeps only in-frame clones and is missing some. The table includes under 500,000 clones, 85% to 90% detected once. Input material: PBMCs or T cells enriched from blood (not recorded which). These receptors originate from a young man who had recovered from COVID-19. Each CDR3 is given with its conserved first and last residue. D genes are given only for firm matches. Some rows have no size entry. The others give once, few or many, or a class for an expanded clone.

size: NA; J: TRBJ1-1; D: NA; V: TRBV19; CDR3: CASITSGRGGAFF; DNA: TGTGCCAGTATCACATCAGGGAGAGGGGGAGCTTTCTTT
size: NA; J: TRBJ2-1; D: NA; V: TRBV12-3/TRBV12-4; CDR3: CASSLSNEQFF; DNA: TGTGCCAGCAGTTTATCTAATGAGCAGTTCTTC
size: NA; J: TRBJ1-1; D: NA; V: TRBV20-1; CDR3: CSAVMNTEAFF; DNA: TGCAGTGCTGTAATGAACACTGAAGCTTTCTTT
size: NA; J: TRBJ2-7; D: TRBD2; V: TRBV28; CDR3: CASSSLGLAGVFYEQYF; DNA: TGTGCCAGCAGTTCACTAGGACTAGCGGGAGTTTTTTACGAGCAGTACTTC
size: few; J: TRBJ2-2; D: TRBD2; V: TRBV7-9; CDR3: CATTLAGVFGELFF; DNA: TGTGCCACCACTCTAGCGGGAGTGTTCGGGGAGCTGTTTTTT
size: NA; J: TRBJ2-7; D: TRBD2; V: TRBV7-8; CDR3: CASSPSGLAVEQYF; DNA: TGTGCCAGCAGCCCGTCGGGACTAGCGGTCGAGCAGTACTTC
size: NA; J: TRBJ1-2; D: NA; V: TRBV12-3/TRBV12-4; CDR3: CASSLDRFYGYTF; DNA: TGTGCCAGCAGCCTAGACAGATTCTATGGCTACACCTTC
size: NA; J: TRBJ1-1; D: NA; V: TRBV18; CDR3: CASSPFGDTEAFF; DNA: TGTGCCAGCTCACCATTCGGGGACACTGAAGCTTTCTTT
size: NA; J: TRBJ2-6; D: NA; V: TRBV19; CDR3: CASSPRTASGANVLTF; DNA: TGTGCCAGTAGTCCCCGGACAGCCTCTGGGGCCAACGTCCTGACTTTC
size: NA; J: TRBJ2-2; D: NA; V: TRBV7-9; CDR3: CASSSEVPGTGELFF; DNA: TGTGCCAGCAGTAGCGAGGTGCCGGGCACCGGGGAGCTGTTTTTT
size: NA; J: TRBJ1-1; D: NA; V: TRBV27; CDR3: CASSTSTGVEAFF; DNA: TGTGCCAGCAGTACCTCGACCGGGGTGGAAGCTTTCTTT
size: NA; J: TRBJ1-5; D: TRBD1; V: TRBV2; CDR3: CASRSGTADNQPQHF; DNA: TGTGCCAGCAGATCCGGGACAGCGGACAATCAGCCCCAGCATTTT
size: NA; J: TRBJ2-6; D: NA; V: TRBV3-1/TRBV3-2; CDR3: CASSQERVSGANVLTF; DNA: TGTGCCAGCAGCCAAGAGAGGGTCTCTGGGGCCAACGTCCTGACTTTC
size: NA; J: TRBJ2-3; D: TRBD2; V: TRBV18; CDR3: CASSPNPVRSGSGTDTQYF; DNA: TGTGCCAGCTCACCGAACCCTGTTCGAAGCGGGAGCGGCACAGATACGCAGTATTTT
size: NA; J: TRBJ1-5; D: NA; V: TRBV12-3/TRBV12-4; CDR3: CASSFNSQHF; DNA: TGTGCCAGCAGTTTTAACTCCCAGCATTTT
size: NA; J: TRBJ2-7; D: NA; V: TRBV29-1; CDR3: CSVVRGYEQYF; DNA: TGCAGCGTTGTCAGGGGATACGAGCAGTACTTC
size: NA; J: TRBJ2-3; D: TRBD2; V: TRBV5-1; CDR3: CASSLVASGTTDTQYF; DNA: TGCGCCAGCAGCTTGGTAGCTAGCGGGACCACAGATACGCAGTATTTT
size: NA; J: TRBJ2-3; D: TRBD2; V: TRBV7-8; CDR3: CASSPTSGRAGDTQYF; DNA: TGTGCCAGCAGCCCAACTAGCGGGAGGGCCGGAGATACGCAGTATTTT
size: NA; J: TRBJ2-3; D: TRBD2; V: TRBV11-2; CDR3: CASRSGGPTDTQYF; DNA: TGTGCCAGTAGAAGCGGGGGTCCCACAGATACGCAGTATTTT
size: NA; J: TRBJ2-1; D: TRBD2; V: TRBV6-5; CDR3: CASRSTKREAAEQFF; DNA: TGTGCCAGCAGGTCTACTAAGCGGGAGGCGGCGGAGCAGTTCTTC
size: NA; J: TRBJ2-5; D: TRBD1; V: TRBV7-9; CDR3: CASSASPGTGAGGETQYF; DNA: TGTGCCAGCAGCGCAAGTCCCGGGACAGGGGCGGGGGGAGAGACCCAGTACTTC
size: NA; J: TRBJ1-5; D: NA; V: TRBV20-1; CDR3: CSASGPAGRELRQPQHF; DNA: TGCAGTGCTAGTGGCCCCGCCGGCAGGGAATTAAGACAGCCCCAGCATTTT